This TCR beta chain emerged from a study of blood T cell repertoires in COVID-19. Measured with immunoSEQ multiplex PCR; TCRdb has only the in-frame clones, and not every one. This sample has hundreds of thousands of clones, with 75% to 90% found just once. V was shortened by 4 bases and J by 0 bases, with 17 bases between the two germline ends. The CDR3 runs 16 residues. Germline CDR1 reads SGHDT; CDR2 reads YYEEEE. The chain employs TRBV5-6 and TRBJ2-7; D possibly corresponds to TRBD2 (6 bases). The sequenced material came from peripheral blood. The source is a woman aged 55 to 70 with acute or convalescent COVID-19. The CDR3 here is CASSPENGGSSYEQYF. The CDR3, as DNA: TGTGCCAGCAGCCCTGAGAACGGGGGTAGCTCCTACGAGCAGTACTTC. Full variable domain (outside the CDR3, taken from reference TRBV5-6 and TRBJ2-7): DAGVTQSPTHLIKTRGQQVTLRCSPKSGHDTVSWYQQALGQGPQFIFQYYEEEERQRGNFPDRFSGHQFPNYSSELNVNALLLGDSALYLCASSPENGGSSYEQYFGPGTRLTVT.